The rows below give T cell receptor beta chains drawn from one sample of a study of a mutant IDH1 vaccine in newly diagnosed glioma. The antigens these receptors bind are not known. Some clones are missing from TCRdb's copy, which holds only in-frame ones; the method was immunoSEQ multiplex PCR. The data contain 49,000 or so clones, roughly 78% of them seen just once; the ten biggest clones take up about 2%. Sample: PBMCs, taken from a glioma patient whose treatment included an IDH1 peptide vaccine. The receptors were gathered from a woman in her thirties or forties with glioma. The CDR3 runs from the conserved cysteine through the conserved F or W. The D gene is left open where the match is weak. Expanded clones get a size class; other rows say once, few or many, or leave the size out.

cdr3_aa: CASSQELGNYGYTF
cdr3_nt: TGTGCCAGCAGCCAAGAGCTAGGGAACTATGGCTACACCTTC
clone_size: .
j_call: TRBJ1-2
v_call: TRBV14
d_call: .

cdr3_aa: CASRRTSGGNEQFF
cdr3_nt: TGTGCCAGCAGGCGGACTAGCGGGGGCAATGAGCAGTTCTTC
clone_size: .
j_call: TRBJ2-1
v_call: TRBV2
d_call: TRBD2

cdr3_aa: CAWSVLSLSYEQYF
cdr3_nt: TGTGCCTGGAGTGTACTCAGCCTCTCCTACGAGCAGTACTTC
clone_size: .
j_call: TRBJ2-7
v_call: TRBV30
d_call: .

cdr3_aa: CASSLGAGGSYEQYF
cdr3_nt: TGTGCCAGCAGCTTGGGGGCAGGTGGCTCCTACGAGCAGTACTTC
clone_size: .
j_call: TRBJ2-7
v_call: TRBV5-6
d_call: .

cdr3_aa: CASSPWGSSPLHF
cdr3_nt: TGTGCCAGCAGCCCCTGGGGATCCTCACCCCTCCACTTT
clone_size: .
j_call: TRBJ1-6
v_call: TRBV7-2
d_call: .

cdr3_aa: CASSLWPGNTEAFF
cdr3_nt: TGCGCCAGCAGCTTGTGGCCAGGAAACACTGAAGCTTTCTTT
clone_size: medium-sized
j_call: TRBJ1-1
v_call: TRBV5-1
d_call: .

cdr3_aa: CASSTRDSLTGELFF
cdr3_nt: TGTGCCAGCAGCACCCGGGACTCACTCACCGGGGAGCTGTTTTTT
clone_size: .
j_call: TRBJ2-2
v_call: TRBV7-3
d_call: .

cdr3_aa: CASSPAGGAFGDTQYF
cdr3_nt: TGCGCCAGCAGCCCAGCGGGGGGGGCCTTTGGAGATACGCAGTATTTT
clone_size: .
j_call: TRBJ2-3
v_call: TRBV5-1
d_call: TRBD2

cdr3_aa: CASSPRQDHNSPLHF
cdr3_nt: TGTGCCAGCTCACCGCGTCAGGATCATAATTCACCCCTCCACTTT
clone_size: .
j_call: TRBJ1-6
v_call: TRBV18
d_call: .

cdr3_aa: CASSLRGEGYTF
cdr3_nt: TGTGCCAGCAGCTTAAGGGGAGAGGGCTACACCTTC
clone_size: .
j_call: TRBJ1-2
v_call: TRBV7-9
d_call: .

cdr3_aa: CASSDEGTNEKLFF
cdr3_nt: TGTGCCAGCAGTGACGAAGGGACTAATGAAAAACTGTTTTTT
clone_size: .
j_call: TRBJ1-4
v_call: TRBV6-1
d_call: .

cdr3_aa: CASSASGGPEAFF
cdr3_nt: TGTGCCAGCAGCGCCTCGGGAGGTCCTGAAGCTTTCTTT
clone_size: .
j_call: TRBJ1-1
v_call: TRBV9
d_call: .

cdr3_aa: CASSPRWAGSSYEQYF
cdr3_nt: TGTGCCAGCTCACCACGCTGGGCGGGGAGCTCCTACGAGCAGTACTTC
clone_size: once
j_call: TRBJ2-7
v_call: TRBV18
d_call: .

cdr3_aa: CASSQGSGQAGKTQYF
cdr3_nt: TGTGCCAGCAGCCAAGGTAGTGGACAGGCGGGGAAGACCCAGTACTTC
clone_size: .
j_call: TRBJ2-5
v_call: TRBV4-2
d_call: .

cdr3_aa: CASSLALAGGPYEQYF
cdr3_nt: TGTGCCAGCAGCTTAGCCCTAGCGGGGGGCCCCTACGAGCAGTACTTC
clone_size: .
j_call: TRBJ2-7
v_call: TRBV7-9
d_call: TRBD2

cdr3_aa: CASSLSVPRMNTEAFF
cdr3_nt: TGTGCCAGCAGTTTATCGGTCCCTCGGATGAACACTGAAGCTTTCTTT
clone_size: .
j_call: TRBJ1-1
v_call: TRBV27
d_call: .

cdr3_aa: CASSARAGATYEQYF
cdr3_nt: TGTGCCAGCAGCGCCCGCGCGGGGGCCACCTACGAGCAGTACTTC
clone_size: .
j_call: TRBJ2-7
v_call: TRBV9
d_call: .

cdr3_aa: CASRSVREINEKLFF
cdr3_nt: TGTGCCAGCAGATCAGTCCGGGAGATTAATGAAAAACTGTTTTTT
clone_size: .
j_call: TRBJ1-4
v_call: TRBV11-2
d_call: .

cdr3_aa: CASSPRRAGGDEKLFF
cdr3_nt: TGTGCCAGCTCACCACGGCGGGCAGGGGGCGATGAAAAACTGTTTTTT
clone_size: .
j_call: TRBJ1-4
v_call: TRBV18
d_call: TRBD1

cdr3_aa: CASSYEASGGSEQYF
cdr3_nt: TGTGCCAGCAGTTACGAGGCTAGCGGGGGGTCCGAGCAGTACTTC
clone_size: .
j_call: TRBJ2-7
v_call: TRBV6-5
d_call: TRBD2

cdr3_aa: CASSIGTGTYNSPLHF
cdr3_nt: TGTGCCAGCAGCATTGGGACAGGAACTTATAATTCACCCCTCCACTTT
clone_size: .
j_call: TRBJ1-6
v_call: TRBV7-2
d_call: TRBD1

cdr3_aa: CAWSWGPRDNSPLHF
cdr3_nt: TGTGCCTGGAGTTGGGGGCCCAGGGATAATTCACCCCTCCACTTT
clone_size: .
j_call: TRBJ1-6
v_call: TRBV30
d_call: .

cdr3_aa: CASSWTGGFNQPQHF
cdr3_nt: TGTGCCAGCAGTTGGACAGGGGGCTTCAATCAGCCCCAGCATTTT
clone_size: .
j_call: TRBJ1-5
v_call: TRBV6-5
d_call: TRBD1

cdr3_aa: CASSLGLAGRRQETQYF
cdr3_nt: TGTGCCAGCAGCCTGGGACTAGCCGGTCGACGCCAAGAGACCCAGTACTTC
clone_size: .
j_call: TRBJ2-5
v_call: TRBV11-2
d_call: TRBD2

cdr3_aa: CASSQSCRGHYEQYF
cdr3_nt: TGCGCCAGCAGTCAATCTTGCAGGGGGCACTACGAGCAGTACTTC
clone_size: .
j_call: TRBJ2-7
v_call: TRBV23-1
d_call: TRBD1

cdr3_aa: CSVVSSGNTIYF
cdr3_nt: TGCAGCGTTGTGAGCTCTGGAAACACCATATATTTT
clone_size: .
j_call: TRBJ1-3
v_call: TRBV29-1
d_call: .

cdr3_aa: CASSLAHGRAAFF
cdr3_nt: TGTGCCAGCAGCTTGGCGCATGGCCGGGCCGCTTTCTTT
clone_size: .
j_call: TRBJ1-1
v_call: TRBV5-6
d_call: .

cdr3_aa: CASKGSGITNQPQHF
cdr3_nt: TGTGCCAGTAAGGGTTCGGGAATTACAAATCAGCCCCAGCATTTT
clone_size: .
j_call: TRBJ1-5
v_call: TRBV19
d_call: .

cdr3_aa: CASSQHLAAETQYF
cdr3_nt: TGCGCCAGCAGCCAGCATCTAGCGGCGGAGACCCAGTACTTC
clone_size: .
j_call: TRBJ2-5
v_call: TRBV4-3
d_call: TRBD2

cdr3_aa: CASSVEGRDSYYNEQFF
cdr3_nt: TGTGCCAGCAGCGTAGAGGGACGGGACAGCTACTACAATGAGCAGTTCTTC
clone_size: once
j_call: TRBJ2-1
v_call: TRBV9
d_call: TRBD1

cdr3_aa: CASSPGQGPYGYTF
cdr3_nt: TGTGCCAGCTCACCGGGACAGGGGCCCTATGGCTACACCTTC
clone_size: .
j_call: TRBJ1-2
v_call: TRBV18
d_call: TRBD1

cdr3_aa: CASSLGGGWVNEQYF
cdr3_nt: TGTGCCAGCAGCTTGGGGGGAGGGTGGGTTAACGAGCAGTACTTC
clone_size: .
j_call: TRBJ2-7
v_call: TRBV7-9
d_call: TRBD2

cdr3_aa: CASSLRFNQPQHF
cdr3_nt: TGTGCCAGCAGTTTAAGGTTTAATCAGCCCCAGCATTTT
clone_size: .
j_call: TRBJ1-5
v_call: TRBV27
d_call: .

cdr3_aa: CASSQKRGQGSETQYF
cdr3_nt: TGTGCCAGCAGCCAAAAAAGGGGACAGGGAAGCGAGACCCAGTACTTC
clone_size: .
j_call: TRBJ2-5
v_call: TRBV14
d_call: TRBD1

cdr3_aa: CASSNTGDRPYEQYF
cdr3_nt: TGCGCCAGCAGCAACACAGGGGACAGGCCCTACGAGCAGTACTTC
clone_size: .
j_call: TRBJ2-7
v_call: TRBV5-1
d_call: TRBD1

cdr3_aa: CASSKRTGIYEQYF
cdr3_nt: TGTGCCAGCAGTAAACGGACAGGGATCTACGAGCAGTACTTC
clone_size: .
j_call: TRBJ2-7
v_call: TRBV6-1
d_call: TRBD1

cdr3_aa: CASSEGDRGIGGYTF
cdr3_nt: TGTGCCAGCAGTGAAGGGGACAGGGGCATTGGTGGCTACACCTTC
clone_size: once
j_call: TRBJ1-2
v_call: TRBV2
d_call: TRBD1

cdr3_aa: CASSPHGGEKLFF
cdr3_nt: TGTGCCAGCAGCCCCCACGGCGGGGAAAAACTGTTTTTT
clone_size: .
j_call: TRBJ1-4
v_call: TRBV7-2
d_call: .

cdr3_aa: CASSYRLQETQYF
cdr3_nt: TGTGCCAGCAGTTACCGACTTCAAGAGACCCAGTACTTC
clone_size: .
j_call: TRBJ2-5
v_call: TRBV6-5
d_call: .

cdr3_aa: CASSFWDSNTGELFF
cdr3_nt: TGTGCCAGCAGCTTTTGGGACAGCAACACCGGGGAGCTGTTTTTT
clone_size: .
j_call: TRBJ2-2
v_call: TRBV7-2
d_call: TRBD1

cdr3_aa: CASSQRGSSWPEAFF
cdr3_nt: TGTGCCAGCAGTCAGCGGGGCAGCAGTTGGCCTGAAGCTTTCTTT
clone_size: .
j_call: TRBJ1-1
v_call: TRBV5-5
d_call: .

cdr3_aa: CASSSSTGAPSYEQYF
cdr3_nt: TGTGCCAGCAGCTCCTCAACAGGGGCCCCCTCCTACGAGCAGTACTTC
clone_size: .
j_call: TRBJ2-7
v_call: TRBV5-6
d_call: TRBD1